Listed here are 26 T cell receptor beta chains from one sample, sequenced in a study of T cell responses to AZD1222 COVID-19 vaccine. Produced via immunoSEQ multiplex PCR; TCRdb's table is partial and in-frame only. The sample gives around 70,000 clones, around 90% of which show up once; approximately 1.2% is in the top ten. The sequencing here drew on peripheral blood, taken 28 days after the second AZD1222 dose. Receptors originate from an adult who received the AZD1222 COVID-19 vaccine.

The chain couples TRBV14 to TRBJ1-1, with D maybe TRBD1 (5 bases). CDR3 length: 13 residues. Germline V gene sequence: CDR1 SGHDN, CDR2 FVKESK. V was cut by 4 bases and J by 1 base, with 7 bases left in between. The CDR3 loop reads CASSRQPNTEAFF. The CDR3 DNA reads as TGTGCCAGCAGCCGACAGCCGAACACTGAAGCTTTCTTT.

This clone was seen only once. The chain joins TRBV20-1 to TRBJ2-3; D not certain. Germline lookup yields CDR1 DFQATT and CDR2 SNEGSKA (reference sequence). The CDR3 is 12 residues long. V gave up 5 bases and J gave up 6 bases, with 12 bases separating them. The chain's CDR3 is CSARGQADTQYF. The DNA of the CDR3 is TGCAGTGCTCGTGGGCAAGCCGATACGCAGTATTTT.

The gene calls are TRBV28 and TRBJ1-1, with a tentative D call TRBD1 (5 bases). The CDR3 extends over 17 amino acids. Germline values: CDR1 MDHEN, CDR2 SYDVKM. Deletions cut 4 bases from V and 0 bases from J, with 18 bases between. CDR3 nucleotide sequence: TGTGCCAGCAGTTCACCCGGGACCGCGACCTTGAACACTGAAGCTTTCTTT. This sequence encodes CASSSPGTATLNTEAFF.

The count of this clone is one. The gene calls are TRBV7-9 and TRBJ2-1; possible D gene TRBD1, 5 bases. CDR1 SEHNR and CDR2 FQNEAQ come from the germline V gene (reference sequence). Trimming removed 4 bases from V and 9 bases from J, with 10 bases in between. The CDR3 has 12 amino acids. The CDR3: CASSSQGAEQFF. As DNA, the CDR3 is TGTGCCAGCAGCTCCCAGGGTGCTGAGCAGTTCTTC.

The gene calls are TRBV7-9 and TRBJ1-1; D is unclear. Trimming pared 1 base from V and 0 bases from J, leaving 3 bases between. Germline-derived CDR1 and CDR2 are SEHNR and FQNEAQ (reference sequence). This CDR3 spans 13 amino acids. The DNA of the CDR3 is TGTGCCAGCAGCTTAGAGATGAACACTGAAGCTTTCTTT. This encodes CASSLEMNTEAFF.

The genes are TRBV19 and TRBJ1-4; maybe TRBD1 (6 bases). CDR3 length: 15 residues. Deletions cut 0 bases from V and 8 bases from J, with 13 bases between. Germline CDR1 LNHDA, CDR2 SQIVND (reference sequence). The chain's CDR3 is CASSIDPGASEKLFF. In nucleotides, the CDR3 is TGTGCCAGTAGTATAGACCCAGGGGCCTCGGAAAAACTGTTTTTT.

This chain links TRBV27 with TRBJ1-5, with 7 bases identical to TRBD1. The V segment lost 10 bases and the J segment 5 bases; nucleotides outside the gene matches: 17. Germline lookup yields CDR1 MNHEY and CDR2 SMNVEV (reference sequence). The CDR3 has 16 residues. The CDR3: CATRRTGGNRDQPQHF. The CDR3 DNA is TGTGCCACCCGTAGGACAGGTGGAAATCGGGATCAGCCCCAGCATTTT.

The chain recombines TRBV28 with TRBJ2-1; maybe TRBD2 (5 bases). The CDR3 covers 13 residues. Trimming cost V 9 bases and J 6 bases, with 15 bases left between them. CDR1 is MDHEN, CDR2 SYDVKM, per germline. The CDR3 bases are TGTGCCAGTTTTGATCTAGCCCTCAATGAGCAGTTCTTC. The encoded protein is CASFDLALNEQFF.

This clone was seen just once. J is TRBJ1-1 and V is TRBV15; no reliable D call. The CDR3 runs 13 residues. CDR1 is LNHNV, CDR2 YYDKDF, per germline (reference sequence). Between the trimmed V and J ends, which lost 5 bases and 4 bases, there was a span of 11 bases. CDR3: CATSSQRSTEAFF. DNA for the CDR3: TGTGCCACCAGCTCCCAGCGAAGCACTGAAGCTTTCTTT.

V is TRBV7-8 and J is TRBJ2-7, with TRBD1 matching over 8 bases. The V gene end was trimmed by 5 bases and the J gene end by 3 bases; junction bases not matched to a gene: 3. CDR1 is SGHVS, CDR2 FQNEAQ, per germline. The CDR3 is 13 residues long. CDR3 coding DNA: TGTGCCAGCAGCCGGGACAGGAACTACGAGCAGTACTTC. Protein product: CASSRDRNYEQYF.

The chain employs TRBV5-1 and TRBJ1-4; unclear D gene. Germline V gene sequence: CDR1 SGHRS, CDR2 YFSETQ. Trimming took off 0 bases at V and 7 bases at J, with 10 bases between the two ends. The CDR3 runs 14 residues. The DNA for the CDR3 is TGCGCCAGCAGCTTGGAGCAGGTCGGTGAAAAACTGTTTTTT. Translating it yields CASSLEQVGEKLFF.

The chain carries TRBV6-5 and TRBJ1-4, with TRBD1 identical over 8 bases. The junction had 5 bases not matched to a gene; V was cut back by 7 bases and J by 10 bases. CDR3 length equals 12 residues. CDR1 is MNHEY and CDR2 is SVGAGI in the germline V gene. CDR3 nucleotides: TGTGCCAGCAAGACAGGGGTCGGAAAACTGTTTTTT. It yields the protein CASKTGVGKLFF.

The chain links TRBV5-4 to TRBJ1-1, with a tentative D call TRBD1 (5 bases). Germline CDR1 SGHNT, CDR2 YYREEE (reference sequence). V lost 9 bases to trimming and J lost 1 base, with 19 bases between them. CDR3 length: 15 amino acids. CDR3 coding DNA: TGTGCCACATTATCCCGGGGCGCGGGGAACACTGAAGCTTTCTTT. The encoded protein is CATLSRGAGNTEAFF.

This clone was detected once. The chain employs TRBV6-6 and TRBJ1-1, with 7 bases identical to TRBD1. J gave up 11 bases and V 2 bases, and 11 bases lay outside the gene matches. Germline lookup yields CDR1 MNHNY and CDR2 SVGAGI (reference sequence). The CDR3 length is 14 residues. The CDR3 DNA follows: TGTGCCAGCAGTTACGACAGGGATCGGGGTAAGGCTTTCTTT. Its translation: CASSYDRDRGKAFF.

CDR3 bases: TGTGCCAGCAGCTTATACCGCCAATCAGGTCATGGCTACACCTTC. This sequence encodes CASSLYRQSGHGYTF. V is TRBV7-2 and J is TRBJ1-2; no firm D call. V gave up 2 bases and J gave up 6 bases, with 16 bases separating them. CDR1 SGHTA and CDR2 FQGNSA come from the germline V gene. The CDR3 length is 15 residues.

The chain links TRBV25-1 to TRBJ1-4, with a weak D call TRBD1 (6 bases). In germline, CDR1 is MGHDK, CDR2 SYGVNS. Trimming pared 7 bases from V and 5 bases from J, leaving 11 bases between. This CDR3 comprises 13 residues. The CDR3 sequence is CASTDRRNEKLFF. CDR3 nucleotides: TGTGCCAGCACCGACAGGAGAAATGAAAAACTGTTTTTT.

The J gene is TRBJ1-1, the V gene TRBV6-6; no clear D. CDR3 size: 15 residues. V lost 6 bases to trimming and J lost 4 bases, with 18 bases between them. Germline assignment: CDR1 MNHNY and CDR2 SVGAGI (reference sequence). The CDR3 protein is CASRNLISLATEAFF. The CDR3 DNA is TGTGCCAGCAGGAACCTCATAAGCCTCGCCACTGAAGCTTTCTTT.

The chain combines TRBV11-1 with TRBJ1-1; D might be TRBD1 (6 bases). Germline loops: CDR1 SGHAT, CDR2 FQDESV (reference sequence). The CDR3 consists of 15 residues. Trimming left V 1 base short and J 4 bases short, with 13 bases between. The chain's CDR3 is CASSLEQGRGTEAFF. CDR3 bases: TGTGCCAGCAGCTTAGAACAGGGTAGGGGCACTGAAGCTTTCTTT.

Concerning this clone: The sample carries other DNA sequences with the same CDR3. The chain recombines TRBV7-3 with TRBJ2-2; D ambiguous. The V end was cut by 1 base, the J end by 4 bases, with 1 base between. Germline V gene data show CDR1 as SGHTA and CDR2 as FQGTGA. CDR3 length: 12 amino acids. CDR3 loop: CASSLSTGELFF. CDR3 in DNA: TGTGCCAGCAGCTTAAGCACCGGGGAGCTGTTTTTT.

This chain links TRBV4-3 with TRBJ1-5, with D hard to call. Trimming took off 1 base at V and 1 base at J, with 11 bases between the two ends. Germline values: CDR1 LGHNA, CDR2 YSLEER. This CDR3 contains 16 residues. CDR3 residues: CASSQVAGTSNQPQHF. The CDR3 DNA reads as TGCGCCAGCAGCCAAGTTGCAGGAACGAGCAATCAGCCCCAGCATTTT.

The V gene is TRBV5-1, the J gene TRBJ1-2, with TRBD1 matching 7 bases. CDR1 SGHRS and CDR2 YFSETQ come from the germline V gene. The length of the CDR3 is 15 residues. Unmatched junction bases numbered 6, after V lost 4 bases and J lost 0 bases. The CDR3 nucleotides are TGCGCCAGCAGCAGGGGGACAGCCTCTAACTATGGCTACACCTTC. Amino acid sequence: CASSRGTASNYGYTF.

The rearrangement links TRBV25-1 to TRBJ1-6; a possible D gene is TRBD1 (6 bases). This CDR3 is built from 15 residues. V was clipped by 7 bases and J by 6 bases, with 16 bases between them. Per the germline V gene, CDR1 is MGHDK and CDR2 is SYGVNS. This chain's CDR3 is CASTKTLDSNSPLHF. The CDR3 bases are TGTGCCAGCACTAAGACTTTGGACAGTAATTCACCCCTCCACTTT.

The chain has TRBV10-3 and TRBJ2-1, with D perhaps assigned TRBD1 or TRBD2 (5 bases each). Trimming shortened V by 5 bases and J by 10 bases, and 18 bases separated the two germline ends. CDR1 ENHRY and CDR2 SYGVKD come from the germline V gene. The CDR3 is made up of 14 amino acids. CDR3 coding DNA: TGTGCCATCAGTCAAGACAGAACGGAGGTGGAGCAGTTCTTC. Its translation: CAISQDRTEVEQFF.

This rearrangement joins TRBV5-4 to TRBJ2-1; 11 bases line up with TRBD2. The CDR3 is 16 residues long. Trimming cost V 1 base and J 9 bases; bases outside gene matches: 9. Germline CDR1 is SGHNT and CDR2 is YYREEE (reference sequence). The CDR3 coding sequence is TGTGCCAGCAGCTTGCAGGTACTAGCGGGAGCCGGTGAGCAGTTCTTC. It yields the protein CASSLQVLAGAGEQFF.

The chain couples TRBV27 to TRBJ2-7; D is possibly TRBD1 or TRBD2 (5 bases each). This CDR3 has 15 residues. CDR1 is MNHEY and CDR2 is SMNVEV in the germline V gene (reference sequence). The V and J ends lost 6 bases and 1 base respectively, with 16 bases between them. CDR3 nucleotide sequence: TGTGCCAGCAGACCGGGACCGCTACCGTCCTACGAGCAGTACTTC. Translation gives CASRPGPLPSYEQYF.

The chain carries TRBV30 and TRBJ1-1; D remains ambiguous. V lost 0 bases and J 5 bases, leaving 7 bases between the germline ends. Germline CDR1 GTSNPN, CDR2 SVGIG (reference sequence). The CDR3 spans 12 residues. The CDR3 nucleotides are TGTGCCTGGAGTGTCCGGGGAACTGAAGCTTTCTTT. Amino acids: CAWSVRGTEAFF.